The 17 T cell receptor beta chains in this list originate from one sample, sequenced in a study of a mutant IDH1 vaccine in newly diagnosed glioma. Time point: week 5, during vaccination. Vaccine doses each comprised 300 ug of mutant IDH1 20-mer peptide, with topical imiquimod. Their recognized antigens are unknown. Sequencing was performed with immunoSEQ multiplex PCR; in TCRdb, only in-frame clones are kept and a portion is missing. Altogether roughly 30,000 clones are present, about 79% being singletons, with the ten largest covering nearly 25%. This specimen was PBMCs, taken from a glioma patient whose treatment included an IDH1 peptide vaccine. These receptors came from a man aged 25 to 45 with glioma.

This chain links TRBV19 with TRBJ2-7; D remains ambiguous. V lost 5 bases to trimming and J lost 3 bases, with 14 bases between them. The CDR3 contains 14 residues. Germline assignment: CDR1 LNHDA and CDR2 SQIVND (reference sequence). Written as DNA, the CDR3 is TGTGCCAGTAGTGTGGCGACTCCAAACTACGAGCAGTACTTC. Protein: CASSVATPNYEQYF.

The J gene is TRBJ2-7, the V gene TRBV6-6, with D possibly matching TRBD1 (5 bases). The CDR3 has 11 residues. V shed 5 bases and J shed 3 bases, with 5 bases lying between them. Germline-derived CDR1 and CDR2 are MNHNY and SVGAGI (reference sequence). CDR3 amino acids: CASSDSYEQYF. Here the CDR3 DNA reads TGTGCCAGCAGTGACAGCTACGAGCAGTACTTC.

The chain joins TRBV6-6 to TRBJ1-6; D gene unclear. CDR3 length: 13 residues. V was cut by 2 bases and J by 10 bases, with 9 bases left in between. Germline-derived CDR1 and CDR2 are MNHNY and SVGAGI (reference sequence). Here the CDR3 reads CASSYGDRSPLHF. CDR3 nucleotide sequence: TGTGCCAGCAGTTACGGGGATCGGTCACCCCTCCACTTT.

CDR3: CASSLLDSQTYNYGYTF. In DNA, the CDR3 is TGTGCCAGCTCCCTCTTGGACAGCCAGACATATAACTATGGCTACACCTTC. The chain has TRBV11-2 and TRBJ1-2, with D possibly TRBD1 on 6 matching bases. V was shortened by 8 bases and J by 1 base, with 23 bases between the two germline ends. The V gene's germline CDR1 is SGHAT and CDR2 FQNNGV. The CDR3 sequence is 17 residues long.

The chain joins TRBV6-5 to TRBJ1-2, with no clear D. CDR1 is MNHEY and CDR2 is SVGAGI in the germline V gene. Trimming removed 7 bases at V and 7 bases at J, with 19 bases between. The CDR3 consists of 14 residues. The CDR3 region has the DNA TGTGCCAGCAAACCCGGGGTCGCGACCGTTGGCTACACCTTC. Protein: CASKPGVATVGYTF.

The chain recombines TRBV28 with TRBJ2-7; 9 nucleotides agree with TRBD1. The J segment lost 3 bases and the V segment lost 4 bases, leaving 7 bases of the junction unmatched. Germline CDR1 is MDHEN and CDR2 is SYDVKM. There are 15 residues in the CDR3. CDR3 in amino acids: CASSYGTGNRYEQYF. The CDR3 DNA is TGTGCCAGCAGTTACGGGACAGGGAACCGCTACGAGCAGTACTTC.

The gene calls are TRBV14 and TRBJ1-2; D ambiguous. The CDR3 has 14 amino acids. The germline gives CDR1 SGHDN, CDR2 FVKESK. V was trimmed by 0 bases and J by 4 bases, leaving 9 bases between them. CDR3 in amino acids: CASSQDPGPYGYTF. The CDR3 DNA is TGTGCCAGCAGCCAAGATCCAGGCCCCTATGGCTACACCTTC.

This clone counts as medium-sized. The chain combines TRBV5-1 with TRBJ1-1, with D hard to call. V lost 6 bases and J 3 bases, leaving 9 bases between the germline ends. The CDR3 runs 12 residues. Germline lookup yields CDR1 SGHRS and CDR2 YFSETQ. The CDR3 spells CASMFSDTEAFF. CDR3 in DNA: TGCGCCAGCATGTTCTCCGACACTGAAGCTTTCTTT.

V and J are TRBV4-1 and TRBJ1-2; 8 bases match TRBD1. Losses at the gene ends were 0 bases for V and 4 bases for J; bases not matched to a gene: 7. Germline CDR1 is MGHRA and CDR2 is YSYEKL. CDR3 length: 16 residues. The CDR3 is CASSQDPGDRGYGYTF. CDR3 DNA sequence: TGCGCCAGCAGCCAAGATCCGGGAGACAGGGGCTATGGCTACACCTTC.

V usage is TRBV4-1 and J usage is TRBJ2-5; D remains ambiguous. The CDR3 consists of 14 residues. In germline, CDR1 is MGHRA, CDR2 YSYEKL. V dropped 4 bases and J dropped 1 base, with 10 bases sitting between them. The CDR3 bases are TGCGCCAGCAGCCTAAGGAGTATCCAAGAGACCCAGTACTTC. This encodes CASSLRSIQETQYF.

The chain uses TRBV6-5 and TRBJ2-2, with no clear D. V was shortened by 0 bases and J by 1 base, with 9 bases between the two germline ends. The germline gives CDR1 MNHEY, CDR2 SVGAGI. The CDR3 has 16 amino acids. The CDR3 loop reads CASSYSSRENTGELFF. The CDR3 region has the DNA TGTGCCAGCAGTTACTCGTCTAGGGAGAACACCGGGGAGCTGTTTTTT.

The V gene is TRBV6-1, the J gene TRBJ1-2; the match to TRBD1 covers 7 bases. Germline trimming cut 6 bases from V and 7 bases from J; bases unmatched to any gene: 8. CDR3 size: 13 residues. Germline V lookup: CDR1 MNHNS, CDR2 SASEGT. CDR3 loop: CASRPGQRPGYTF. The CDR3, as DNA: TGTGCCAGCAGGCCGGGACAGAGGCCTGGCTACACCTTC.

The V and J genes are TRBV7-9 and TRBJ2-1; 10 positions agree with TRBD1. After removal of 7 bases from V and 1 base from J, the junction contained 10 bases not matched to a gene. Per germline, CDR1 SEHNR and CDR2 FQNEAQ (reference sequence). The CDR3 is 17 residues long. The CDR3 nucleotides are TGTGCCAGCATCATGACCCGGGACAGGGGTTCCTACAATGAGCAGTTCTTC. Protein sequence: CASIMTRDRGSYNEQFF.

The CDR3: CASSPQGTYNEQFF. The CDR3 DNA is TGCGCCAGCAGCCCACAGGGGACCTACAATGAGCAGTTCTTC. The V gene is TRBV4-3, the J gene TRBJ2-1, with 7 bases that match TRBD1. V shed 4 bases and J 2 bases; nucleotides not matched to a gene: 2. CDR1 is LGHNA, CDR2 YSLEER, per germline. The CDR3 is 14 residues long.

V usage is TRBV27 and J usage is TRBJ2-5; 9 bases fit TRBD2. Germline V lookup: CDR1 MNHEY, CDR2 SMNVEV (reference sequence). This CDR3 is 17 amino acids long. V lost 6 bases and J lost 5; bases outside the gene matches: 16. The chain's CDR3 is CASSEAWGGRVGETQYF. For the CDR3, the DNA is TGTGCCAGCAGCGAGGCCTGGGGCGGGAGGGTCGGGGAGACCCAGTACTTC.

This chain connects TRBV6-6 to TRBJ2-7; 8 nucleotides line up with TRBD2. The CDR3 consists of 16 residues. V lost 0 bases and J lost 2; bases outside the gene matches: 6. Germline-derived CDR1 and CDR2 are MNHNY and SVGAGI (reference sequence). CDR3: CASSYSFSGSTYEQYF. CDR3 bases: TGTGCCAGCAGTTACTCATTCAGCGGGAGTACCTACGAGCAGTACTTC.

The chain uses TRBV25-1 and TRBJ2-5, with 12 bases aligning to TRBD2. The last part of the DNA fits TRBJ2-7 better; the J call may be wrong. Germline assignment: CDR1 MGHDK and CDR2 SYGVNS. The CDR3 is 15 residues long. The CDR3 loop is CASKASSGRASEQYF. For the CDR3, the DNA is TGTGCCAGCAAAGCATCTAGCGGGAGGGCCTCCGAGCAGTACTTC.